A single sample is the source of the 11 T cell receptor beta chains below, sequenced in a study of identical twins. TCRdb recomputed calls from the 5' RACE reads with MiXCR, one row per CDR3 protein. The sample has 240,000 or so distinct CDR3 sequences, more than 9% seen once. The specimen sequenced was memory T cells sorted from blood. Every receptor here comes from a man aged 45-65 years in good health.

The V call is TRBV25-1, the J call TRBJ1-5, with 7 bases that match TRBD1. CDR1 is MGHDK and CDR2 is SYGVNS in the germline V gene. The CDR3 covers 14 residues. Trimming cost V 4 bases and J 4 bases; bases outside gene matches: 4. CDR3 sequence (DNA): TGTGCCAGCAGTGGTCAACAGGGGAATCAGCCCCAGCATTTT. Translation: CASSGQQGNQPQHF.

The V and J genes are TRBV29-1 and TRBJ2-3; D remains ambiguous. The CDR3 is 12 amino acids. CDR1 is SQVTM, CDR2 ANQGSEA, per germline. V lost 6 bases and J lost 4, with 11 bases in between. Written as DNA, the CDR3 is TGCAGCGTCAGCCTCGACTCAGATACGCAGTATTTT. This sequence encodes CSVSLDSDTQYF.

The CDR3 DNA reads TGTGCCAGCTCACCCGGGACAGGGGGTCGAAGCGAGCAGTACTTC. Translating gives CASSPGTGGRSEQYF. This chain connects TRBV18 to TRBJ2-7; TRBD1 matches at 11 bases. This CDR3 contains 15 residues. V shed 3 bases and J 6 bases; nucleotides not matched to a gene: 7. The germline V gene has CDR1 KGHSH and CDR2 LQKENI.

This clonotype was counted many times. CDR3 sequence: CASSYYGAAAFF. Here the CDR3 DNA reads TGTGCCAGCAGTTACTACGGGGCGGCAGCTTTCTTT. V is TRBV6-6 and J is TRBJ1-1, with D perhaps TRBD1 (5 bases). The CDR3 extends over 12 amino acids. V lost 1 base and J lost 10, with 10 bases in between. In germline, CDR1 is MNHNY, CDR2 SVGAGI (reference sequence).

This clonotype was seen many times. V gene TRBV3-1 combines with J gene TRBJ1-2; D is ambiguous. Germline V gene data show CDR1 as LGHDT and CDR2 as YNNKEL (reference sequence). The V end was cut by 1 base, the J end by 6 bases, with 3 bases between. The CDR3 extends over 11 amino acids. As DNA, the CDR3 is TGTGCCAGCAGCCAAGTTAATGGCTACACCTTC. As protein: CASSQVNGYTF.

This clonotype was counted at least ten times. CDR3 nucleotide sequence: TGCGCCAGCAGCTTGGCCACGACAGGGGTCACTGAAGCTTTCTTT. Protein: CASSLATTGVTEAFF. V is TRBV5-1 and J is TRBJ1-1; the match to TRBD1 covers 8 bases. The CDR3 runs to 15 residues. The V gene's germline CDR1 is SGHRS and CDR2 YFSETQ. Losses at the gene ends were 0 bases for V and 4 bases for J; bases not matched to a gene: 5.

Ten or more counts support this clonotype. The chain employs TRBV5-1 and TRBJ1-1, with 8 nucleotides matching TRBD1. The CDR3 totals 15 residues. With 3 bases clipped from V and 4 bases from J, the junction kept 8 bases outside the gene matches. Germline V gene sequence: CDR1 SGHRS, CDR2 YFSETQ. This chain's CDR3 is CASSSSGQGFTEAFF. CDR3 bases: TGCGCCAGCAGCTCTTCCGGACAGGGCTTCACTGAAGCTTTCTTT.

This clonotype was seen only a few times. The junction and the germline gene differ at one end; a read error may be behind it. The chain couples TRBV20-1 to TRBJ1-6; no firm D call. Germline values: CDR1 DFQATT, CDR2 SNEGSKA (reference sequence). The CDR3 length is 14 residues. The chain's CDR3 is CSARVSSYNSPLHF. CDR3 nucleotide sequence: TGCAGTGCGAGAGTGAGCTCCTATAATTCACCCCTCCACTTT.

This clonotype was observed a few times. The genes are TRBV29-1 and TRBJ2-7; D is unclear. Germline loops: CDR1 SQVTM, CDR2 ANQGSEA. V was clipped by 5 bases and J by 4 bases, with 15 bases between them. This CDR3 region has 13 residues. The CDR3 DNA reads TGCAGCGTTTTCGGAATACGGTCGTACGAGCAGTACTTC. This sequence encodes CSVFGIRSYEQYF.

This clonotype was picked up many times. This chain connects TRBV4-1 to TRBJ1-3; no definite D call. The CDR3 spans 16 residues. Deletions cut 0 bases from V and 1 base from J, with 10 bases between. CDR1 is MGHRA, CDR2 YSYEKL, per germline. The CDR3 DNA reads TGCGCCAGCAGCCAAGAGCTAACAGAGTCTGGAAACACCATATATTTT. Encoded protein: CASSQELTESGNTIYF.

This clonotype was seen a handful of times. The chain employs TRBV12-3 or TRBV12-4 and TRBJ1-6; 8 nucleotides align to TRBD1. The CDR3 length is 15 residues. The V gene end was trimmed by 4 bases and the J gene end by 8 bases; junction bases not matched to a gene: 7. The CDR3: CASSSGTGGHSPLHF. In DNA, the CDR3 is TGTGCCAGCAGTTCCGGGACAGGCGGTCATTCACCCCTCCACTTT.